Given below is one T cell receptor (beta chain) in context. This clone was recorded many times. There is no known antigen for this receptor. Base qualities were left out, and no much larger clone turns up one base away. The CDR3 numbers 16 residues from cysteine through phenylalanine. Of the read, only the CDR3 DNA is kept; its 48 bases are in frame from base 1. The data were obtained in a study of radiotherapy plus CTLA-4 blockade in lung cancer (dated by TCRdb to the late 2010s). With regard to the full study: Among enrolled patients, around 18% had an objective response and 31% reached disease control.

Focal radiation therapy combined with CTLA-4 blockade (ipilimumab) was tested in patients with chemo-refractory metastatic non-small-cell lung cancer. The library was obtained by the immunoSEQ multiplex PCR assay. TCRdb carries this immuneACCESS record with in-frame sequences only. Its versions omit some clonotypes, under half of them owing to an unresolved V gene in the studies checked, with the rest unexplained. Present in this sample are 85,000 to 130,000 clones, over 75% of which were seen just once. The ten largest account for 2.4% of the sample. The paper's findings and limits, for the study overall: After treatment with radiotherapy and ipilimumab, TCR clones that came from tumors expanded in the peripheral blood. Early dynamic changes in blood T cell clones, together with increased serum interferon-beta after radiation, were reported as the strongest predictors of response.

The sequence came from a human donor with non-small cell lung cancer that progressed on radiotherapy plus ipilimumab. Some clones in this sample may be carry-over from other donors' samples. Specimen: peripheral blood, collected from a patient treated with radiotherapy plus ipilimumab. The V gene is TRBV21-1 and the J gene is TRBJ1-2. TRBV21-1 is an annotated pseudogene. This receptor carries the CDR3 CASSTLEGRKNYGYTF. At the DNA level, the sequence is TGTGCCAGCAGCACTCTTGAGGGGCGGAAGAACTATGGCTACACCTTC.